The table lists the clone carrying this TCR beta chain with a count of one. Its antigen remains unidentified. Subsequent to a culture period of about nine days, CD4+ T cells were isolated. The data stem from a study of vaccination effects on CD4 cells after COVID-19. Study-wide background: There were a couple of convalescent patients who gave samples 16 days and one week before vaccination.

TCRdb's table, derived via immunoSEQ multiplex PCR, lists solely in-frame clones and lacks some. The table includes some 50,000 clones, 60% to 80% detected once. General study results and limits: After vaccination, spike-reactive clones in convalescents were mostly new vaccine-induced clones.

The CDR3 sequence is 12 residues long. Trimming removed 6 bases at V and 14 bases at J, with 17 bases between. Germline CDR1 reads MNHEY; CDR2 reads SVGAGI. The receptor comes from a human donor who had a prior SARS-CoV-2 infection. The chain recombines TRBV6-5 with TRBJ2-1, with a possible D match to TRBD2 (5 bases). This specimen consisted of CD4+ T cells from PBMCs cultured without peptide, obtained before COVID-19 vaccination. The CDR3 sequence: CASSPTTGMEFF. The DNA of the CDR3 is TGTGCCAGCAGCCCGACAACGGGAATGGAGTTCTTC.